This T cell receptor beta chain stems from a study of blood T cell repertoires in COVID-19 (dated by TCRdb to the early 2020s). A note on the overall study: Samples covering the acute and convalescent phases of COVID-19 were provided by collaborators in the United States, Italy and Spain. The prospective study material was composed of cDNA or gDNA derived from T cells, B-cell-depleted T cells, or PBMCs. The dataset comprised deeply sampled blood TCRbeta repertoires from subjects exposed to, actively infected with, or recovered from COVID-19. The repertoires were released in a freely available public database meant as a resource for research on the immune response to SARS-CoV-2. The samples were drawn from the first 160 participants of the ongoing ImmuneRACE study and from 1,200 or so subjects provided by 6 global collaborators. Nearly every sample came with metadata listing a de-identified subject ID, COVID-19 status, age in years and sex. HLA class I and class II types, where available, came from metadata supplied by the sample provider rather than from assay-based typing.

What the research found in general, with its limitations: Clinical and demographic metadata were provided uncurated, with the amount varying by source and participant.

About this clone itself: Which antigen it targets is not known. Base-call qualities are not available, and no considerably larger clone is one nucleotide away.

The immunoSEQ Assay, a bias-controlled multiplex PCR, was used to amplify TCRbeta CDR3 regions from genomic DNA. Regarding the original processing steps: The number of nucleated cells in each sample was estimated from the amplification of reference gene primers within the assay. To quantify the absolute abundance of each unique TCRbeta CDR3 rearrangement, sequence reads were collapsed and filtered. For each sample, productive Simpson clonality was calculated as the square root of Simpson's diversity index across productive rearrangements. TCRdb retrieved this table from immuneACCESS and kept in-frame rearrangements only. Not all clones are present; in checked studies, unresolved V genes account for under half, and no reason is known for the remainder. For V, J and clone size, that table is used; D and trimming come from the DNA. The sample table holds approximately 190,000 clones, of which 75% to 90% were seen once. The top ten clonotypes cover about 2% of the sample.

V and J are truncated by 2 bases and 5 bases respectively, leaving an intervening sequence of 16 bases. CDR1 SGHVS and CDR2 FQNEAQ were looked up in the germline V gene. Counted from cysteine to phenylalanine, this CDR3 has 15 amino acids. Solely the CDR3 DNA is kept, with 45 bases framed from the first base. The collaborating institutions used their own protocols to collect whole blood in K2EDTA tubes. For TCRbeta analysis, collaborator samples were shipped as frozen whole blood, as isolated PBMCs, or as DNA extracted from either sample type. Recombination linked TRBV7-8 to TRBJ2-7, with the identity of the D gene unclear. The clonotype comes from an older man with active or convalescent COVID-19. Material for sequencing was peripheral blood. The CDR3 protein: CASSLRPTSRDEQYF. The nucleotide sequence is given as TGTGCCAGCAGCTTAAGACCGACCTCTCGGGACGAGCAGTACTTC.